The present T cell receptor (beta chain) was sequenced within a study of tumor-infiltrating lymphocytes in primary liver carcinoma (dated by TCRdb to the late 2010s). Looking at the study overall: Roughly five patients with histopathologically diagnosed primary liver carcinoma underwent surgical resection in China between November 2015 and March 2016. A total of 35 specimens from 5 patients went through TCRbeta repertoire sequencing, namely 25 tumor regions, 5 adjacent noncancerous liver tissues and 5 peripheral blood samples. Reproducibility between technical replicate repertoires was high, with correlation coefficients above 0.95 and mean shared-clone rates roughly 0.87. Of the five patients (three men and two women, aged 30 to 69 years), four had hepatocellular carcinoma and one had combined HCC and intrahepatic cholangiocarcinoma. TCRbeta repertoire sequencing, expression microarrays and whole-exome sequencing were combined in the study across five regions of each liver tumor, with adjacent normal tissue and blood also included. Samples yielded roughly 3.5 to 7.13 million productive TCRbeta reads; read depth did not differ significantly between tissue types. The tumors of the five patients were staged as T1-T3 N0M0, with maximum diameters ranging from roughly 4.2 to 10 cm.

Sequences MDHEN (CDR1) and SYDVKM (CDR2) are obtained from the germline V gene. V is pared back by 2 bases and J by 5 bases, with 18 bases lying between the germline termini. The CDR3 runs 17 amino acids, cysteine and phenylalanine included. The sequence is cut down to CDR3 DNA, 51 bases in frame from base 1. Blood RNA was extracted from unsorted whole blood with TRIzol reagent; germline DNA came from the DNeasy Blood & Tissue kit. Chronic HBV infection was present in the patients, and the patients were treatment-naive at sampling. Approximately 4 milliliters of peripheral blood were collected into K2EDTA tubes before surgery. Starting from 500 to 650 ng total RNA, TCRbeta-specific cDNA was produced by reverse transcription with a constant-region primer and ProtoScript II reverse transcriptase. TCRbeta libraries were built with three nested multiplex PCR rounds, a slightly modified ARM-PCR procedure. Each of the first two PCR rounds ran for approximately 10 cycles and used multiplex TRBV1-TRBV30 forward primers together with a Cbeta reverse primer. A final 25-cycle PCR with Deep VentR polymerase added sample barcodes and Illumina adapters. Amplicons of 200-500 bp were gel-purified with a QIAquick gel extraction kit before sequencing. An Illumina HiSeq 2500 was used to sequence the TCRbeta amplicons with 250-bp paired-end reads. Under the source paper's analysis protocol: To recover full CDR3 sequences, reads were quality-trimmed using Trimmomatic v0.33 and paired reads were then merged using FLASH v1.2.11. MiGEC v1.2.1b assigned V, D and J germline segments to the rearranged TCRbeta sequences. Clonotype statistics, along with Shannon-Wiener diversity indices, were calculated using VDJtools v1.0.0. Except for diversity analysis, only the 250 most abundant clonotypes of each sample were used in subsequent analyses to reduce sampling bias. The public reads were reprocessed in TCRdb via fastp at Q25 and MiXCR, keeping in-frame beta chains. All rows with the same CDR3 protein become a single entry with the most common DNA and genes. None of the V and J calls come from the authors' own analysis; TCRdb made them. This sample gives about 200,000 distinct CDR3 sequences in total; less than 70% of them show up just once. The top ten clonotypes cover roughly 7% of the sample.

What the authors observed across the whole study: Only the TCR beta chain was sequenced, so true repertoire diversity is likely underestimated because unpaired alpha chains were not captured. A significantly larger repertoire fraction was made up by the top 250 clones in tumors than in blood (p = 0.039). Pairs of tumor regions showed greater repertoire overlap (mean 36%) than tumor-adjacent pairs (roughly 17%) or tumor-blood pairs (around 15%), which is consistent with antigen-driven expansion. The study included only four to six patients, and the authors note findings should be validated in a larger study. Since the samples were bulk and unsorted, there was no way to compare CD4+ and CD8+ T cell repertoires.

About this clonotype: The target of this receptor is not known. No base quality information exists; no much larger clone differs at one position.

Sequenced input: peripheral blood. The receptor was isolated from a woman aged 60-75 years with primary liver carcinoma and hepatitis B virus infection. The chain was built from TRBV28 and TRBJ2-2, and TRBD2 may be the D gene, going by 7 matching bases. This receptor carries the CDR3 CASSLGVGGRFTGELFF. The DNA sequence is TGTGCCAGCAGTTTAGGGGTCGGGGGGCGGTTTACCGGGGAGCTGTTTTTT. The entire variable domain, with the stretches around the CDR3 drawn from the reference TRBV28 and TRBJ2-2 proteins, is DVKVTQSSRYLVKRTGEKVFLECVQDMDHENMFWYRQDPGLGLRLIYFSYDVKMKEKGDIPEGYSVSREKKERFSLILESASTNQTSMYLCASSLGVGGRFTGELFFGEGSRLTVL.